This T cell receptor beta chain was found in a study of Ad26.COV2.S vaccination and SARS-CoV-2 variants. Repertoires were generated with immunoSEQ multiplex PCR, while TCRdb's copy carries only in-frame clones and drops some. The sample has 350,000 to 400,000 clones; around 85% are singletons. Germline-derived CDR1 and CDR2 are SGHNT and YYREEE (reference sequence). The ends were cut back, 10 bases at V and 0 bases at J, with 19 bases in the middle. This CDR3 region has 15 residues. A single count supports this clone. Its matching antigen is unknown. Treatment reported: about 20 received Ad26.COV2.S at low or high dose, single or two shots; several received placebo; per-sample allocation not given. Day 63 after the first vaccine or placebo injection was the time point for sampling. In Boston, the donor was an adult between 18-55 years of age. Wuhan-strain spike was delivered by a replication-incompetent Ad26 vector.

Study-level results: Those who received the vaccine showed greater spike-specific TCR breadth than those given placebo.

This sequence was found in a person aged 18 to 59 who received the Ad26.COV2.S COVID-19 vaccine or a placebo. This sample comprised peripheral blood, obtained in a trial of Ad26.COV2.S vaccine versus placebo. V usage is TRBV5-4 and J usage is TRBJ2-5; D perhaps matches TRBD2 (5 bases). The CDR3 sequence is CAVPGRSGNQETQYF. The CDR3 coding sequence is TGTGCCGTTCCAGGTAGAAGCGGAAACCAAGAGACCCAGTACTTC. The full variable domain, completed using reference TRBV5-4 and TRBJ2-5, is ETGVTQSPTHLIKTRGQQVTLRCSSQSGHNTVSWYQQALGQGPQFIFQYYREEENGRGNFPPRFSGLQFPNYSSELNVNALELDDSALYLCAVPGRSGNQETQYFGPGTRLLVL.